Listed below are T cell receptor beta chains from one sample, sequenced in a study of T-cell memory formation after mild COVID-19. TCRdb passed the 5' RACE reads through MiXCR, listing each CDR3 protein once. This table has 65,000 to 95,000 distinct CDR3 sequences, roughly 13% appearing once. Sequenced: PBMCs or a T cell subset sorted from them (not recorded which). The receptor set was obtained from a man aged 18-30 years who had mild COVID-19 (a few samples of this study predate the infection). Cell type and time point are not known. CDR3s include the opening cysteine and the closing phenylalanine or tryptophan. D genes are given only for firm matches. Size is omitted from some rows. Given values are once, few, many or a class for expanded clones.

V gene	D gene	J gene	clone size	CDR3 DNA	CDR3 protein
TRBV30	-	TRBJ1-1	-	TGTGCCTGGAGTAAGGGACACCCGAACACTGAAGCTTTCTTT	CAWSKGHPNTEAFF
TRBV7-8	TRBD1	TRBJ1-5	few	TGTGCCAGCAGCTTAGAAGGGGGCATAAACCAGCCCCAGCATTTT	CASSLEGGINQPQHF
TRBV4-1	-	TRBJ2-3	-	TGCGCCAGCAGCCAGACTAGGGGGGATACGCAGTATTTT	CASSQTRGDTQYF
TRBV27	-	TRBJ1-5	few	TGTGCCAGCAGTTTATACGGAGCAAATCAGCCCCAGCATTTT	CASSLYGANQPQHF
TRBV27	TRBD1	TRBJ1-4	few	TGTGCCAGCAGTTGGGGTCCGGGACAGCTTAATGAAAAACTGTTTTTT	CASSWGPGQLNEKLFF
TRBV5-5	TRBD2	TRBJ2-4	many	TGTGCCAGCAGGCAACGGGAGGGCAAAAACATTCAGTACTTC	CASRQREGKNIQYF
TRBV7-2	TRBD1	TRBJ2-5	few	TGTGCCAGCAGTTTCCGGCCGGGGACAGGGGGGACCCAGTACTTC	CASSFRPGTGGTQYF
TRBV5-1	-	TRBJ2-3	-	TGCGCCAGCGGATGGGGGGTCACAGATACGCAGTATTTT	CASGWGVTDTQYF
TRBV27	-	TRBJ2-7	-	TGTGCCAGCAGTTTGGCCGGGGGCGGCTTTTCCTACGAGCAGTACTTC	CASSLAGGGFSYEQYF
TRBV29-1	-	TRBJ2-5	few	TGCAGCGTTGGGTTTGCTTCAGTAGTTAAGACCCAGTACTTC	CSVGFASVVKTQYF
TRBV4-3	-	TRBJ2-3	-	TGCGCCAGCAGCCAAGAGGCCCAGGGGAGGGATACGCAGTATTTT	CASSQEAQGRDTQYF
TRBV18	TRBD1	TRBJ1-2	-	TGTGCCAGCTCACCACCCGGGACAGGGTATGGCTACACCTTC	CASSPPGTGYGYTF
TRBV6-5	-	TRBJ1-1	few	TGTGCCAGCAGTTACCGACTCTCTGAGGCTGGGGCTTTCTTT	CASSYRLSEAGAFF
TRBV5-1	TRBD1	TRBJ2-7	-	TGCGCCAGCAGCTTGCCGGGGGGACAGGGGGACCCCTACGAGCAGTACTTC	CASSLPGGQGDPYEQYF
TRBV7-9	-	TRBJ1-4	-	TGTGCCAGCAGCCCCCCCGGGGTACGTGAAAAACTGTTTTTT	CASSPPGVREKLFF
TRBV4-1	TRBD1	TRBJ1-2	few	TGCGCCAGCAGCCGGGTCCCTGGGACAGGTGATTATGGCTACACCTTC	CASSRVPGTGDYGYTF
TRBV6-6	-	TRBJ2-7	few	TGTGCCAGCAGTTACTCGGCGGGATCCCTTGGCGAGCAGTACTTC	CASSYSAGSLGEQYF
TRBV6-6	-	TRBJ2-2	-	TGTGCCACCCTACTGGGTGGGGGGGCGACCACCGGGGAGCTGTTTTTT	CATLLGGGATTGELFF